This is a list of T cell receptor beta chains from one sample in a study of beta chain features in type 1 diabetes. Here immunoSEQ multiplex PCR was the method, and the copy in TCRdb shows in-frame clones only, minus some. Among about 400,000 clones listed, 10% to 15% were seen once. The source material was naive CD4+ T cells from blood. These receptors were obtained from a young woman with type 1 diabetes. Both conserved end residues are part of each CDR3. A D gene is named only where the DNA matches it firmly. Size tells how often a clone was seen (once, few, many) or the class of an expanded clone, and some rows leave it out.

V gene	D gene	clone size	J gene	CDR3 protein	CDR3 DNA
TRBV5-1	-	-	TRBJ1-5	CASSWEADQPQHF	TGCGCCAGCAGCTGGGAAGCGGATCAGCCCCAGCATTTT
TRBV25-1	-	-	TRBJ2-6	CASSARRGNSGANVLTF	TGTGCCAGCAGTGCCCGCAGGGGTAACTCTGGGGCCAACGTCCTGACTTTC
TRBV7-9	TRBD1	-	TRBJ1-6	CASSRTGLNSPLHF	TGTGCCAGCAGTAGGACAGGGCTAAATTCACCCCTCCACTTT
TRBV7-9	TRBD1	few	TRBJ1-1	CASSPNRDRNTEAFF	TGTGCCAGCAGCCCGAATCGGGACAGGAACACTGAAGCTTTCTTT
TRBV19	TRBD1	few	TRBJ1-5	CASSPLVLDRVSRRAIQPQHF	TGTGCCAGTAGTCCCCTCGTGCTAGACAGGGTCTCACGTCGGGCCATTCAGCCCCAGCATTTT
TRBV27	-	-	TRBJ2-7	CASRPRGLSYEQYF	TGTGCCAGCAGGCCCCGGGGTTTAAGCTACGAGCAGTACTTC
TRBV11-2	TRBD1	-	TRBJ2-5	CASSSTGVRETQYF	TGTGCCAGCAGCTCAACAGGGGTTCGAGAGACCCAGTACTTC
TRBV30	-	few	TRBJ1-1	CAWSSQGNTEAFF	TGTGCCTGGAGCTCGCAGGGAAACACTGAAGCTTTCTTT
TRBV7-2	TRBD1	-	TRBJ2-3	CASSRDRGTDTQYF	TGTGCCAGCAGCCGGGACAGGGGTACAGATACGCAGTATTTT
TRBV5-6	TRBD2	few	TRBJ2-7	CASSRLAGDEQYF	TGTGCCAGCAGCCGACTAGCGGGAGACGAGCAGTACTTC
TRBV5-1	-	few	TRBJ1-1	CASSLTHREKLGAFF	TGCGCCAGCAGCTTGACCCACCGGGAGAAACTCGGAGCTTTCTTT
TRBV29-1	TRBD1	few	TRBJ1-5	CSVGQDSNQPQHF	TGCAGCGTAGGACAGGATAGCAATCAGCCCCAGCATTTT
TRBV25-1	TRBD2	few	TRBJ2-5	CASSDGLAQETQYF	TGTGCCAGCAGTGATGGACTAGCTCAAGAGACCCAGTACTTC
TRBV30	TRBD2	few	TRBJ2-5	CAWRSRAGGETQYF	TGTGCCTGGCGGTCTAGGGCGGGGGGGGAGACCCAGTACTTC
TRBV27	TRBD1	-	TRBJ1-4	CASRDRGRGVNEKLFF	TGTGCCAGCAGGGACAGGGGGCGTGGGGTTAATGAAAAACTGTTTTTT
TRBV30	-	-	TRBJ2-7	CAWSVLKYEQYF	TGTGCCTGGAGTGTACTCAAGTACGAGCAGTACTTC
TRBV15	-	few	TRBJ2-5	CATSRLGQGEETQYF	TGTGCCACCAGCAGGCTAGGGCAGGGTGAAGAGACCCAGTACTTC
TRBV9	-	few	TRBJ2-7	CASSVRSSSHEQYF	TGTGCCAGCAGCGTAAGGTCTAGCTCCCACGAGCAGTACTTC
TRBV4-3	TRBD1	few	TRBJ1-2	CASSQEQGAYGYTF	TGCGCCAGCAGCCAAGAGCAGGGGGCCTATGGCTACACCTTC
TRBV11-2	-	-	TRBJ1-2	CASSLVGGGGYTF	TGTGCCAGCAGCTTAGTGGGTGGAGGCGGCTACACCTTC
TRBV29-1	-	-	TRBJ1-1	CSAGREGTEAFF	TGCAGCGCTGGCCGGGAGGGCACTGAAGCTTTCTTT
TRBV11-2	-	few	TRBJ2-7	CASSPSYEQYF	TGTGCCAGCAGCCCTTCCTACGAGCAGTACTTC
TRBV7-9	-	few	TRBJ2-7	CASSLMGGYEQYF	TGTGCCAGCAGCTTAATGGGGGGCTACGAGCAGTACTTC
TRBV2	TRBD2	few	TRBJ2-3	CASSDVASGGTDTQYF	TGTGCCAGCAGTGATGTAGCTAGCGGGGGCACAGATACGCAGTATTTT
TRBV6-4	-	-	TRBJ1-5	CASSESRGYDQPQHF	TGTGCCAGCAGTGAGTCTAGGGGGTACGATCAGCCCCAGCATTTT
TRBV29-1	TRBD1	-	TRBJ1-5	CSVENRGRQPQHF	TGCAGCGTTGAAAACAGGGGGCGTCAGCCCCAGCATTTT
TRBV7-3	-	few	TRBJ2-7	CASSFYLDYEQYF	TGTGCCAGCAGCTTCTACCTTGACTACGAGCAGTACTTC
TRBV6-5	TRBD1	-	TRBJ1-1	CASSRQGEAFF	TGTGCCAGCAGCCGACAGGGAGAAGCTTTCTTT
TRBV21-1	-	-	TRBJ2-2	CASSLGSTGELFF	TGTGCCAGCAGCCTTGGGAGCACCGGGGAGCTGTTTTTT
TRBV7-2	TRBD2	-	TRBJ2-7	CASSRTSGRTREQYF	TGTGCCAGCAGCCGGACTAGCGGGAGGACCCGCGAGCAGTACTTC
TRBV4-3	TRBD2	-	TRBJ2-3	CASSQETSGGPGVTDTQYF	TGCGCCAGCAGCCAAGAAACTAGCGGGGGGCCCGGGGTCACAGATACGCAGTATTTT
TRBV7-9	-	few	TRBJ2-4	CASSLEGGAKNIQYF	TGTGCCAGCAGCTTGGAGGGTGGGGCCAAAAACATTCAGTACTTC
TRBV7-2	TRBD1	few	TRBJ2-1	CASSLGQGETEFF	TGTGCCAGCAGCTTGGGACAGGGGGAGACGGAGTTCTTC
TRBV28	-	few	TRBJ2-5	CASSFSPQAETQYF	TGTGCCAGCAGTTTTTCCCCGCAGGCAGAGACCCAGTACTTC
TRBV10-3	-	few	TRBJ1-1	CAISEGRGNTEAFF	TGTGCCATCAGTGAGGGCAGGGGGAACACTGAAGCTTTCTTT
TRBV30	TRBD2	-	TRBJ2-3	CAWSVRAGGTDTQYF	TGTGCCTGGAGTGTACGGGCGGGAGGGACAGATACGCAGTATTTT
TRBV6-4	TRBD2	-	TRBJ2-3	CASRKGLAGTDTQYF	TGTGCCAGCAGGAAGGGACTAGCGGGCACAGATACGCAGTATTTT
TRBV5-4	-	-	TRBJ2-5	CASSVGSAGETQYF	TGTGCCAGCAGCGTTGGGTCCGCGGGGGAGACCCAGTACTTC
TRBV20-1	-	few	TRBJ2-5	CSAAVMETQYF	TGCAGTGCCGCAGTGATGGAGACCCAGTACTTC
TRBV6-1	TRBD1	few	TRBJ2-1	CASSTRTGRNEQFF	TGTGCCAGCAGTACCCGGACAGGGCGGAATGAGCAGTTCTTC
TRBV7-8	-	few	TRBJ1-4	CASSSVEVYEKLFF	TGTGCCAGCAGCTCCGTTGAGGTTTATGAAAAACTGTTTTTT
TRBV5-1	TRBD1	-	TRBJ1-4	CASSRDRGDEKLFF	TGCGCCAGCAGTCGGGACAGGGGAGATGAAAAACTGTTTTTT
TRBV5-4	-	-	TRBJ2-2	CASSHGGQQNTGELFF	TGTGCCAGCAGCCACGGAGGGCAGCAGAACACCGGGGAGCTGTTTTTT